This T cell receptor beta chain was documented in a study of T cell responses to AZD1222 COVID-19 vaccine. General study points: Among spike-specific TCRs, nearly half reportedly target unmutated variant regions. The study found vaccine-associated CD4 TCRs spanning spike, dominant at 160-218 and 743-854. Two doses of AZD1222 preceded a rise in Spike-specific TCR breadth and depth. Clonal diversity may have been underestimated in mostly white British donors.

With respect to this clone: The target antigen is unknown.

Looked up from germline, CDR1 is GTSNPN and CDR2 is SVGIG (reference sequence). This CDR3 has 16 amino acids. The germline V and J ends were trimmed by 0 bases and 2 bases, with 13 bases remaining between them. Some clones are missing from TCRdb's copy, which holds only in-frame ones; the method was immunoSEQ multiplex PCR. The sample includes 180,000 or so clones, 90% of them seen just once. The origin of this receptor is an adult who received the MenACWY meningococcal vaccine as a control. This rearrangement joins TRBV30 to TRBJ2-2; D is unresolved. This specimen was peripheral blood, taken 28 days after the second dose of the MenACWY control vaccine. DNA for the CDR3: TGTGCCTGGAGTGTATACGCGTGGGCTAACACCGGGGAGCTGTTTTTT. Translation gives CAWSVYAWANTGELFF.